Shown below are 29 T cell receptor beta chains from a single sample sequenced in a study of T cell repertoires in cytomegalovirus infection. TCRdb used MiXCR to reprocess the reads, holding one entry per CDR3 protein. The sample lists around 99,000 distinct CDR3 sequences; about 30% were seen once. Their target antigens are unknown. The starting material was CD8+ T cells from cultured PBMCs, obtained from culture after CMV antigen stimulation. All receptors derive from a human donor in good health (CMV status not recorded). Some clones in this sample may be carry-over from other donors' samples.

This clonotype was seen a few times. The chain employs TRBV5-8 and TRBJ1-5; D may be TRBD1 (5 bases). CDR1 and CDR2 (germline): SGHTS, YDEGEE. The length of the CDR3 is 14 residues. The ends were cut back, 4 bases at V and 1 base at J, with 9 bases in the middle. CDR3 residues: CASSPRVSNQPQHF. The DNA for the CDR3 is TGTGCCAGCAGCCCCAGGGTGAGCAATCAGCCCCAGCATTTT. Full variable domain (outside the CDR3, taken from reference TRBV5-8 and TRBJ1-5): EAGVTQSPTHLIKTRGQQATLRCSPISGHTSVYWYQQALGLGLQFLLWYDEGEERNRGNFPPRFSGRQFPNYSSELNVNALELEDSALYLCASSPRVSNQPQHFGDGTRLSIL.

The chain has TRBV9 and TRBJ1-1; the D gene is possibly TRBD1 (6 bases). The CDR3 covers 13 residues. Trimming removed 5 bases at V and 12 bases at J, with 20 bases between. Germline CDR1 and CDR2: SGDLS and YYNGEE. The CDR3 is CASSIGGQRETFF. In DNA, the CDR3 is TGTGCCAGCAGTATCGGAGGACAGAGAGAGACTTTCTTT. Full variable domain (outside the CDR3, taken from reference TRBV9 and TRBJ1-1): DSGVTQTPKHLITATGQRVTLRCSPRSGDLSVYWYQQSLDQGLQFLIQYYNGEERAKGNILERFSAQQFPDLHSELNLSSLELGDSALYFCASSIGGQRETFFGQGTRLTVV.

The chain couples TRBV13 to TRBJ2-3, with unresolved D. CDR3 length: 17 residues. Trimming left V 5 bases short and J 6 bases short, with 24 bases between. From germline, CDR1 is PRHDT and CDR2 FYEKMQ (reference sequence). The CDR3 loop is CASSSRWLDGPQDTQYF. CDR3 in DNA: TGTGCCAGCAGCAGTCGTTGGCTTGACGGACCGCAGGATACGCAGTATTTT. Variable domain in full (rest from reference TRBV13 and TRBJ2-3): AAGVIQSPRHLIKEKRETATLKCYPIPRHDTVYWYQQGPGQDPQFLISFYEKMQSDKGSIPDRFSAQQFSDYHSELNMSSLELGDSALYFCASSSRWLDGPQDTQYFGPGTRLTVL.

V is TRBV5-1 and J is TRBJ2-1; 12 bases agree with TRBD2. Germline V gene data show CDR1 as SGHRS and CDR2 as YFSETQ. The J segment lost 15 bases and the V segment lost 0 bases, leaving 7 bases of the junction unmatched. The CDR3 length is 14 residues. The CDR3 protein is CASSLGLAGEMGFF. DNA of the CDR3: TGCGCCAGCAGCTTGGGACTAGCGGGGGAGATGGGGTTCTTC. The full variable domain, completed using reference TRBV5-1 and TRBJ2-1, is KAGVTQTPRYLIKTRGQQVTLSCSPISGHRSVSWYQQTPGQGLQFLFEYFSETQRNKGNFPGRFSGRQFSNSRSEMNVSTLELGDSALYLCASSLGLAGEMGFFGPGTRLTVL.

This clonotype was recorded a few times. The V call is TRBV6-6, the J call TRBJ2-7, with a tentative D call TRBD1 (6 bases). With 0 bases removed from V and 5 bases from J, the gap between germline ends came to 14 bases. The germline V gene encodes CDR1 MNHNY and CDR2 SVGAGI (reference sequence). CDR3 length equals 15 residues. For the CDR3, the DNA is TGTGCCAGCAGTTACTCGATAACAGGGAGAAACGAGCAGTACTTC. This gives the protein CASSYSITGRNEQYF.

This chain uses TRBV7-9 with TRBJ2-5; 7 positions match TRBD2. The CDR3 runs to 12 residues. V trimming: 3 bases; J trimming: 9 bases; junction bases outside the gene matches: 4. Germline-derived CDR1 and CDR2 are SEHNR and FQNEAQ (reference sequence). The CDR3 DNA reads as TGTGCCAGCAGCTTGCCGGGGGGACCCCAGTACTTC. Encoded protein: CASSLPGGPQYF.

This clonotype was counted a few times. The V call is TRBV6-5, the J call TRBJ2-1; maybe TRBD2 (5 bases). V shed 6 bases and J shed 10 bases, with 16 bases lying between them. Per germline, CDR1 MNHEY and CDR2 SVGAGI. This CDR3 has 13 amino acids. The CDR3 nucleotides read TGTGCCAGCAGCCCTGACCGAGGGCGGGAGCAGTTCTTC. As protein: CASSPDRGREQFF.

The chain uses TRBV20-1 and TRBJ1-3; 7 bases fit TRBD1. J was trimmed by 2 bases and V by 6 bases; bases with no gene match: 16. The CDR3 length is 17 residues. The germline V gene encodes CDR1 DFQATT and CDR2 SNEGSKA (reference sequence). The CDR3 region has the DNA TGCAGTGCCCATAGGGGGCCGGTGTTGGCTACTGGAAACACCATATATTTT. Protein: CSAHRGPVLATGNTIYF.

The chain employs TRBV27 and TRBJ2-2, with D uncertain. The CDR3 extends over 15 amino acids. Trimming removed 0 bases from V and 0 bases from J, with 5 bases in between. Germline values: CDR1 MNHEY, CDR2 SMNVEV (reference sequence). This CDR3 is CASSLSWANTGELFF. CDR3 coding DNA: TGTGCCAGCAGTTTATCGTGGGCGAACACCGGGGAGCTGTTTTTT.

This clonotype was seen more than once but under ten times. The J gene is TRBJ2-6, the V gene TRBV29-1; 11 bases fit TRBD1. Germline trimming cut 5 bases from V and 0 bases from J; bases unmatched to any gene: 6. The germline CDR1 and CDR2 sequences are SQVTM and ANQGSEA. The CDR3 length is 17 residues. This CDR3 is CSVLGQGEGSGANVLTF. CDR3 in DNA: TGCAGCGTTCTGGGACAGGGGGAGGGCTCTGGGGCCAACGTCCTGACTTTC. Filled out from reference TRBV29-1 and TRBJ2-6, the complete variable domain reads SAVISQKPSRDICQRGTSLTIQCQVDSQVTMMFWYRQQPGQSLTLIATANQGSEATYESGFVIDKFPISRPNLTFSTLTVSNMSPEDSSIYLCSVLGQGEGSGANVLTFGAGSRLTVL.

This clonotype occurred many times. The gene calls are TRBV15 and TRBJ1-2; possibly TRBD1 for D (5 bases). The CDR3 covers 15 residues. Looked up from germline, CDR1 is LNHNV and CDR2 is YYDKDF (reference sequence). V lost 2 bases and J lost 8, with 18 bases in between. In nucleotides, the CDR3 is TGTGCCACCAGCAGATCCGAGGCGACCTCAGGGGGCTACACCTTC. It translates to CATSRSEATSGGYTF.

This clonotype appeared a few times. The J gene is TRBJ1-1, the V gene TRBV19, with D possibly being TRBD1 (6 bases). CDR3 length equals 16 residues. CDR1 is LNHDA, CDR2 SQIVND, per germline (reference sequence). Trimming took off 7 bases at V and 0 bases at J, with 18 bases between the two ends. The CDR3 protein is CASTTIRRGVNTEAFF. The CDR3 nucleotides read TGTGCCAGTACCACAATTCGGAGGGGGGTGAACACTGAAGCTTTCTTT.

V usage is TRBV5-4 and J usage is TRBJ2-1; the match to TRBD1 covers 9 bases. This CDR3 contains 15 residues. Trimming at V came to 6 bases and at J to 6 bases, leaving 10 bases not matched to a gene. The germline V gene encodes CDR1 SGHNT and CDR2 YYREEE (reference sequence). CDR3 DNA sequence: TGTGCCAGCATTCATACCGGGACAGGGTCCAATGAGCAGTTCTTC. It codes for CASIHTGTGSNEQFF.

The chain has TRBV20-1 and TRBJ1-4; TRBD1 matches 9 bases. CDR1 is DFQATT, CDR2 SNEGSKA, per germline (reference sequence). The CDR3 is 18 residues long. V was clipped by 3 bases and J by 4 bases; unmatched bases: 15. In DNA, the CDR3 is TGCAGTGCTAGCCGAACGGGACAGGGTTATGAATTTAATGAAAAACTGTTTTTT. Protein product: CSASRTGQGYEFNEKLFF.

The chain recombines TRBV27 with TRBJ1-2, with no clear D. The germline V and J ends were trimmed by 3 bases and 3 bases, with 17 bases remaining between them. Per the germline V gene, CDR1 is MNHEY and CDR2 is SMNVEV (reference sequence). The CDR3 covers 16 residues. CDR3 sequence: CASSFRLPRGDYGYTF. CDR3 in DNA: TGTGCCAGCAGTTTCAGGCTGCCCAGAGGAGACTATGGCTACACCTTC.

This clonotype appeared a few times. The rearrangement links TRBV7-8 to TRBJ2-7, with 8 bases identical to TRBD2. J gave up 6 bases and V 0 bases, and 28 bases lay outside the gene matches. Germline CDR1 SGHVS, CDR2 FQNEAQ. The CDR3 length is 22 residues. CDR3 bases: TGTGCCAGCAGCTTAGCAGCCCGCGGGGGGTCCTACCGATTAGATGGCTCCGGCGAGCAGTACTTC. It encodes CASSLAARGGSYRLDGSGEQYF.

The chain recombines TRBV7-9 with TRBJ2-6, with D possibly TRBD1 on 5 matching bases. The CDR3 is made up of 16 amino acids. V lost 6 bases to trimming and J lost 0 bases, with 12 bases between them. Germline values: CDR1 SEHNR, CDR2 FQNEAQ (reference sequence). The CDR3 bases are TGTGCCAGCAGTTCGGACACCCCCTCTGGGGCCAACGTCCTGACTTTC. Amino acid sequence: CASSSDTPSGANVLTF.

CDR3 nucleotide sequence: TGTGCCAGCGGTTGGACAGAGAACTATGGCTACACCTTC. Its protein product is CASGWTENYGYTF. This chain connects TRBV2 to TRBJ1-2, with D perhaps TRBD1 (6 bases). Germline values: CDR1 SNHLY, CDR2 FYNNEI. The CDR3 sequence is 13 residues long. Trimming left V 8 bases short and J 2 bases short, with 12 bases between.

CDR3 in amino acids: CASSLGSEGGYTF. The CDR3 region has the DNA TGTGCCAGCAGCTTAGGGTCCGAAGGAGGCTACACCTTC. This chain joins TRBV7-9 and TRBJ1-2; D remains unclear. Germline V CDR1 and CDR2: SEHNR, FQNEAQ (reference sequence). The length of the CDR3 is 13 residues. V was shortened by 1 base and J by 8 bases, with 11 bases between the two germline ends.

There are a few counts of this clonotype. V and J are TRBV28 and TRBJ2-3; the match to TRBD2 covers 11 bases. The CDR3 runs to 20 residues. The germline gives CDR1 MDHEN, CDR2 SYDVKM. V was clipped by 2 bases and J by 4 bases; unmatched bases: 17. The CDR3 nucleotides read TGTGCCAGCAGTTTAATAGTCGGAGCTAGCGGGGGGATAAGTCCAGATACGCAGTATTTT. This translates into CASSLIVGASGGISPDTQYF.

CDR3 residues: CASSQGRGDYGYTF. CDR3 nucleotide sequence: TGTGCCAGCAGCCAAGGCAGGGGAGACTATGGCTACACCTTC. The chain joins TRBV4-2 to TRBJ1-2; D perhaps matches TRBD1 (6 bases). Trimming took off 1 base at V and 3 bases at J, with 9 bases between the two ends. Per germline, CDR1 LGHNA and CDR2 YNFKEQ. This CDR3 spans 14 amino acids.

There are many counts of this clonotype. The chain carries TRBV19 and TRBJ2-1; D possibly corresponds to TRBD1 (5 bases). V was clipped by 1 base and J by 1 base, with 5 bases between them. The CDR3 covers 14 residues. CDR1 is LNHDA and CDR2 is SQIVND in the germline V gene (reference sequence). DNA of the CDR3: TGTGCCAGTAGTATAGGACAGTCCTACAATGAGCAGTTCTTC. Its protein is CASSIGQSYNEQFF.

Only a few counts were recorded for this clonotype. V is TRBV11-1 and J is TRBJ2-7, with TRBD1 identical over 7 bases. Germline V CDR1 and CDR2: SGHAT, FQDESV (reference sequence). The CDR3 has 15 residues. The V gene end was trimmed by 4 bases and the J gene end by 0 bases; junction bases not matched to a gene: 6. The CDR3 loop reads CASSSPWDSSYEQYF. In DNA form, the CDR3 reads TGTGCCAGCAGCTCCCCTTGGGACAGCTCCTACGAGCAGTACTTC.

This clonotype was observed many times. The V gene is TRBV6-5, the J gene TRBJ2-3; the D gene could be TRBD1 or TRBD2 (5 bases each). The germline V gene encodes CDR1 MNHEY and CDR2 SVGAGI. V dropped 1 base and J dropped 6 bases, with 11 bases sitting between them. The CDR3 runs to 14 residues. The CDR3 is CASSYLGDDDTQYF. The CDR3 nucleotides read TGTGCCAGCAGTTACTTGGGGGATGATGATACGCAGTATTTT.

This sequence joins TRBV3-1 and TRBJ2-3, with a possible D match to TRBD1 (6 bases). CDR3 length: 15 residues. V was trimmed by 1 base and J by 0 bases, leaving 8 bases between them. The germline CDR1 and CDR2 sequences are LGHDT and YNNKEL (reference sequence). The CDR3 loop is CASSQGQASTDTQYF. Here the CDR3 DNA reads TGTGCCAGCAGCCAAGGACAGGCTAGCACAGATACGCAGTATTTT.

In DNA form, the CDR3 reads TGTGCCAGCAGATGGACTAGCGGGGGGGCGGAGACCCAGTACTTC. This gives the protein CASRWTSGGAETQYF. The chain employs TRBV6-1 and TRBJ2-5; the match to TRBD2 covers 15 bases. V was clipped by 6 bases and J by 5 bases; unmatched bases: 4. The CDR3 has 15 amino acids. The germline V gene has CDR1 MNHNS and CDR2 SASEGT.

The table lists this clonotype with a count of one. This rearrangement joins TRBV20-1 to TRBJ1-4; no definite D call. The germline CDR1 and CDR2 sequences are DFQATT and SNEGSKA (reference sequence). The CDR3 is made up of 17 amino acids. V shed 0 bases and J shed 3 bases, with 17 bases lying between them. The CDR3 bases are TGCAGTGCTAGAGATTGGACCGGCGACTTAGCTAATGAAAAACTGTTTTTT. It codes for CSARDWTGDLANEKLFF.

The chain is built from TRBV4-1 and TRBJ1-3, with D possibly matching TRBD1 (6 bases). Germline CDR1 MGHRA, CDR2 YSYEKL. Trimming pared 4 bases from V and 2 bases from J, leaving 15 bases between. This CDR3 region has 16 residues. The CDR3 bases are TGCGCCAGCAGCCTCGGACAGCAGGGGCCTGGAAACACCATATATTTT. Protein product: CASSLGQQGPGNTIYF.

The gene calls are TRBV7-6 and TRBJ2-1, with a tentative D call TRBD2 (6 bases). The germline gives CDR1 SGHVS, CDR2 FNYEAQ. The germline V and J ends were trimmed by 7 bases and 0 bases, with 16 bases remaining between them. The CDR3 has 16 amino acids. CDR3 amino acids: CASTPYAGSSYNEQFF. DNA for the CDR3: TGTGCCAGCACCCCCTACGCGGGGAGCTCCTACAATGAGCAGTTCTTC.